This T cell receptor (beta chain) was captured by sequencing in a study of neurological immune-mediated disorders. Broader study findings: Sharing of CDR3 amino acid sequences among expanded clones across subjects was absent, suggesting private repertoires in all groups.

The time point here: technical triplicate 2. The unsorted libraries were prepared from 2 million PBMCs (stored at -80 C). This clonotype was observed at least ten times. The antigen is unknown. This CDR3 region has 15 residues. V was clipped by 5 bases and J by 4 bases, with 15 bases between them. Per germline, CDR1 MDHEN and CDR2 SYDVKM. cDNA synthesis was performed by 5'RACE with 10-nucleotide random UMIs. One entry per CDR3 protein, called by TCRdb with MiXCR from the 5' RACE reads. The table has about 55,000 distinct CDR3 sequences, about 24% seen once. The TCR originated in a man aged 55 to 70 with HTLV-1-associated myelopathy (HAM/TSP). The chain carries TRBV28 and TRBJ1-5, with D possibly matching TRBD1 (5 bases). Input material: PBMCs. This CDR3 is CASSKNQGANQPQHF. CDR3 nucleotides: TGTGCCAGCAGTAAAAACCAGGGAGCGAATCAGCCCCAGCATTTT.